The 21 T cell receptor beta chains in this list originate from one sample, sequenced in a study of blood T cell repertoires in COVID-19. The repertoire was sequenced with immunoSEQ multiplex PCR; TCRdb's copy has only in-frame clones and lacks some. Of 150,000 to 200,000 clones in the sample, approximately 80% were seen once. The sequenced sample was PBMCs or T cells enriched from blood (not recorded which). All receptors derive from a woman between 55 and 75 years old who had recovered from COVID-19.

The chain is built from TRBV29-1 and TRBJ2-7; TRBD2 aligns across 7 bases. The germline V gene has CDR1 SQVTM and CDR2 ANQGSEA. The V segment lost 5 bases and the J segment 2 bases; nucleotides outside the gene matches: 3. The CDR3 covers 12 residues. The CDR3 is CSVRGETYEQYF. CDR3 bases: TGCAGCGTTCGGGGGGAAACCTACGAGCAGTACTTC.

This sequence joins TRBV2 and TRBJ1-5, with D possibly being TRBD1 (6 bases). V was pared by 6 bases and J by 0 bases, with 18 bases between. The germline gives CDR1 SNHLY, CDR2 FYNNEI. The CDR3 is 17 residues long. CDR3 sequence: CASREGTLWDSNQPQHF. The CDR3 DNA sequence: TGTGCCAGCAGAGAGGGGACACTTTGGGATAGCAATCAGCCCCAGCATTTT.

This rearrangement joins TRBV2 to TRBJ1-5, with D perhaps matching TRBD1 (6 bases). With 3 bases removed from V and 6 bases from J, the gap between germline ends came to 15 bases. CDR1 and CDR2 from the germline V gene are SNHLY and FYNNEI. There are 15 residues in the CDR3. The CDR3 loop reads CASSDKLGAGQPQHF. As DNA, the CDR3 is TGTGCCAGCAGTGATAAACTGGGGGCGGGTCAGCCCCAGCATTTT. Variable domain in full (rest from reference TRBV2 and TRBJ1-5): EPEVTQTPSHQVTQMGQEVILRCVPISNHLYFYWYRQILGQKVEFLVSFYNNEISEKSEIFDDQFSVERPDGSNFTLKIRSTKLEDSAMYFCASSDKLGAGQPQHFGDGTRLSIL.

The gene calls are TRBV11-2 and TRBJ2-1, with D hard to call. The V end was cut by 5 bases, the J end by 5 bases, with 10 bases between. This CDR3 has 13 residues. Germline V gives CDR1 SGHAT, CDR2 FQNNGV. In nucleotides, the CDR3 is TGTGCCAGCAGCCCTTCCCCTCACAATGAGCAGTTCTTC. Translated, it gives CASSPSPHNEQFF.

A few counts support this clone. The rearrangement uses TRBV5-1 and TRBJ2-3; tentatively, D is TRBD1 (6 bases). The CDR3 sequence is 15 residues long. Trimming stripped 0 bases from V and 4 bases from J, with 12 bases between. From germline, CDR1 is SGHRS and CDR2 YFSETQ. The CDR3 DNA is TGCGCCAGCAGCTTGGGTCCAGGGGCTTCAGATACGCAGTATTTT. Amino acid sequence: CASSLGPGASDTQYF.

The chain uses TRBV6-1 and TRBJ1-2; the match to TRBD1 covers 9 bases. The CDR3 sequence is 15 residues long. V trimming: 0 bases; J trimming: 5 bases; junction bases outside the gene matches: 4. The germline CDR1 and CDR2 sequences are MNHNS and SASEGT. In DNA, the CDR3 is TGTGCCAGCAGTGAAGCCCACGGACAGGGGTATGGCTACACCTTC. Residues: CASSEAHGQGYGYTF.

This sequence joins TRBV18 and TRBJ2-7; 7 nucleotides agree with TRBD1. The germline gives CDR1 KGHSH, CDR2 LQKENI. This CDR3 region has 14 residues. Losses at the gene ends were 3 bases for V and 5 bases for J; bases not matched to a gene: 7. CDR3 amino acids: CASSPGTENDEQYF. The DNA of the CDR3 is TGTGCCAGCTCACCCGGGACAGAGAATGACGAGCAGTACTTC.

The V call is TRBV5-1, the J call TRBJ2-1; D possibly corresponds to TRBD2 (6 bases). V was trimmed by 4 bases and J by 4 bases, leaving 18 bases between them. Germline CDR1 is SGHRS and CDR2 is YFSETQ. This CDR3 region has 16 residues. DNA of the CDR3: TGCGCCAGCAGCCCGTACACTAGCAGATCTTACAATGAGCAGTTCTTC. Protein sequence: CASSPYTSRSYNEQFF.

Here the CDR3 DNA reads TGTGCCACCAGCACTAGAGACGGGGACACCGGGGAGCTGTTTTTT. Protein: CATSTRDGDTGELFF. The V gene is TRBV15, the J gene TRBJ2-2; a possible D gene is TRBD2 (5 bases). Per germline, CDR1 LNHNV and CDR2 YYDKDF (reference sequence). Trimming stripped 4 bases from V and 3 bases from J, with 12 bases between. The CDR3 runs 15 residues.

V gene TRBV2 combines with J gene TRBJ1-5; D is ambiguous. Germline assignment: CDR1 SNHLY and CDR2 FYNNEI. There are 15 residues in the CDR3. Trimming took off 6 bases at V and 0 bases at J, with 12 bases between the two ends. CDR3 loop: CASRASGNSNQPQHF. The DNA of the CDR3 is TGTGCCAGCAGGGCCTCCGGGAATAGCAATCAGCCCCAGCATTTT. Full variable domain (remainder filled in from reference TRBV2 and TRBJ1-5): EPEVTQTPSHQVTQMGQEVILRCVPISNHLYFYWYRQILGQKVEFLVSFYNNEISEKSEIFDDQFSVERPDGSNFTLKIRSTKLEDSAMYFCASRASGNSNQPQHFGDGTRLSIL.

This rearrangement joins TRBV5-1 to TRBJ2-7; TRBD1 matches at 8 bases. The V gene's germline CDR1 is SGHRS and CDR2 YFSETQ. The V segment lost 4 bases and the J segment 5 bases; nucleotides outside the gene matches: 8. The CDR3 is 14 amino acids. The CDR3 is CASSTGQGEHEQYF. CDR3 coding DNA: TGCGCCAGCAGCACCGGACAGGGAGAGCACGAGCAGTACTTC.

V is TRBV5-8 and J is TRBJ2-7, with D maybe TRBD2 (5 bases). V was clipped by 4 bases and J by 8 bases, with 16 bases between them. The CDR3 has 13 amino acids. Per the germline V gene, CDR1 is SGHTS and CDR2 is YDEGEE. The CDR3 sequence is CASSPTAESKQYF. The CDR3 nucleotides are TGTGCCAGCAGCCCCACAGCGGAGTCCAAGCAGTACTTC. Combining the CDR3 with reference TRBV5-8 and TRBJ2-7 gives the whole variable domain EAGVTQSPTHLIKTRGQQATLRCSPISGHTSVYWYQQALGLGLQFLLWYDEGEERNRGNFPPRFSGRQFPNYSSELNVNALELEDSALYLCASSPTAESKQYFGPGTRLTVT.

This chain connects TRBV19 to TRBJ2-5, with D unclear. Germline lookup yields CDR1 LNHDA and CDR2 SQIVND (reference sequence). V was pared by 3 bases and J by 1 base, with 12 bases between. The CDR3 totals 15 residues. The CDR3: CASSISSLPQETQYF. CDR3 DNA: TGTGCCAGTAGTATTTCGAGTCTACCCCAAGAGACCCAGTACTTC.

CDR3: CASSLLRVSGSSGNTIYF. CDR3 DNA sequence: TGTGCCAGCAGCTTATTACGGGTTAGCGGGTCCTCTGGAAACACCATATATTTT. J is TRBJ1-3 and V is TRBV7-6; D unresolved. Trimming cost V 2 bases and J 0 bases, with 17 bases left between them. Germline V gene lookup returns CDR1 SGHVS and CDR2 FNYEAQ. This CDR3 has 18 amino acids.

The J gene is TRBJ2-3, the V gene TRBV11-2, with D possibly being TRBD2 (6 bases). This CDR3 spans 16 amino acids. Trimming removed 5 bases from V and 0 bases from J, with 15 bases in between. The V gene's germline CDR1 is SGHAT and CDR2 FQNNGV. The CDR3, as DNA: TGTGCCAGCAGCCCCAATCCCGGGACTAGCACAGATACGCAGTATTTT. It specifies CASSPNPGTSTDTQYF.

This clone was detected only a few times. J is TRBJ1-5 and V is TRBV5-1; 8 bases line up with TRBD1. V shed 4 bases and J 6 bases; nucleotides not matched to a gene: 9. Germline V lookup: CDR1 SGHRS, CDR2 YFSETQ. This CDR3 comprises 15 residues. The CDR3 protein is CASSPDRGPPQPQHF. The CDR3, as DNA: TGCGCCAGCAGCCCAGACAGGGGCCCTCCTCAGCCCCAGCATTTT.

This clone was seen a single time. The chain recombines TRBV28 with TRBJ2-3, with 9 bases matching TRBD2. This CDR3 is built from 15 residues. With V trimmed by 5 bases and J by 6 bases, 9 bases remained unmatched. CDR1 is MDHEN and CDR2 is SYDVKM in the germline V gene. In nucleotides, the CDR3 is TGTGCCAGCAGTCTGACTAGCGGACCGTCCGATACGCAGTATTTT. The encoded protein is CASSLTSGPSDTQYF. Filled out from reference TRBV28 and TRBJ2-3, the complete variable domain reads DVKVTQSSRYLVKRTGEKVFLECVQDMDHENMFWYRQDPGLGLRLIYFSYDVKMKEKGDIPEGYSVSREKKERFSLILESASTNQTSMYLCASSLTSGPSDTQYFGPGTRLTVL.

This clone has a single count. The chain carries TRBV28 and TRBJ2-1, with 8 bases fitting TRBD2. The trim removed 7 bases at V and 1 base at J, leaving 6 bases unmatched. Germline CDR1 is MDHEN and CDR2 is SYDVKM. This CDR3 region has 15 residues. In nucleotides, the CDR3 is TGTGCCAGCATTACTAGCGGAAGTTCCTACAATGAGCAGTTCTTC. Its translation: CASITSGSSYNEQFF.

The chain couples TRBV30 to TRBJ2-5; D uncertain. Trimming shortened V by 0 bases and J by 5 bases, and 4 bases separated the two germline ends. Per germline, CDR1 GTSNPN and CDR2 SVGIG (reference sequence). The CDR3 covers 11 residues. The CDR3 DNA reads as TGTGCCTGGAGTGTCGGGGAGACCCAGTACTTC. Amino acids: CAWSVGETQYF.

A few counts support this clone. The chain joins TRBV5-1 to TRBJ1-6, with 9 bases aligning to TRBD1. The germline CDR1 and CDR2 sequences are SGHRS and YFSETQ. After removal of 4 bases from V and 0 bases from J, the junction contained 20 bases not matched to a gene. The CDR3 contains 22 residues. The CDR3 bases are TGCGCCAGCAGCCCCGGACAGGGGCACGGCCAACAGCTAACCTCCTATAATTCACCCCTCCACTTT. This encodes CASSPGQGHGQQLTSYNSPLHF.

This chain connects TRBV9 to TRBJ1-5; D is undetermined. The CDR3 sequence is 12 residues long. V gave up 7 bases and J gave up 2 bases, with 7 bases separating them. Per the germline V gene, CDR1 is SGDLS and CDR2 is YYNGEE. The CDR3 DNA follows: TGTGCCAGCGGGAGGGGCAATCAGCCCCAGCATTTT. Its translation: CASGRGNQPQHF.